This T cell receptor beta chain derives from a study of siplizumab effects on memory and regulatory T cells. On this clone itself: Its antigen is still unknown.

Sequencing used immunoSEQ multiplex PCR; TCRdb keeps in-frame clones, though not all of them. This table has around 100,000 clones, approximately 90% appearing once. The germline CDR1 and CDR2 sequences are SEHNR and FQNEAQ (reference sequence). The length of the CDR3 is 15 residues. Trimming removed 1 base at V and 5 bases at J, with 11 bases between. Regarding the study as a whole: A small minority of alloreactive clones were mapped to unstimulated subsets.

The receptor's source is a human donor in good health. Sequencing was performed on Tregs sorted from blood. V is TRBV7-9 and J is TRBJ1-4; D gene ambiguous. The CDR3 is CASSLVVARNEKLFF. In nucleotides, the CDR3 is TGTGCCAGCAGCTTAGTTGTAGCGAGAAATGAAAAACTGTTTTTT.